This passage covers 9 T cell receptor beta chains from one sample sequenced in a study of blood T cell repertoires in COVID-19. TCRdb keeps only in-frame clones here, not all; method: immunoSEQ multiplex PCR. This sample has 150,000 to 200,000 clones, with approximately 86% found just once. Sequenced: peripheral blood. The receptor set was obtained from a woman in her forties with COVID-19, enrolled during active disease.

This chain connects TRBV9 to TRBJ1-2; maybe TRBD1 (6 bases). Germline loops: CDR1 SGDLS, CDR2 YYNGEE. This CDR3 has 16 amino acids. Trimming stripped 3 bases from V and 6 bases from J, with 21 bases between. CDR3 coding DNA: TGTGCCAGCAGCGCCCACCCGGGACAAGCAGACGATGGCTACACCTTC. This sequence encodes CASSAHPGQADDGYTF.

Written as DNA, the CDR3 is TGTGCCAGCAGCTTAGAATCCACAGGGCAAGAGACCCAGTACTTC. This gives the protein CASSLESTGQETQYF. V is TRBV11-2 and J is TRBJ2-5; tentative D call: TRBD1 (6 bases). The CDR3 has 15 amino acids. CDR1 and CDR2 from the germline V gene are SGHAT and FQNNGV. Trimming shortened V by 0 bases and J by 2 bases, and 10 bases separated the two germline ends.

The chain couples TRBV27 to TRBJ2-1; 7 bases map to TRBD1. After removal of 5 bases from V and 6 bases from J, the junction contained 10 bases not matched to a gene. Looked up from germline, CDR1 is MNHEY and CDR2 is SMNVEV (reference sequence). The CDR3 runs to 15 residues. The CDR3 DNA reads TGTGCCAGCAGTCGGGACAGTTATCGCTCCAATGAGCAGTTCTTC. It specifies CASSRDSYRSNEQFF.

The V gene is TRBV7-6, the J gene TRBJ2-1, with 10 bases fitting TRBD2. CDR3 length: 15 amino acids. In germline, CDR1 is SGHVS, CDR2 FNYEAQ. The V segment lost 3 bases and the J segment 5 bases; nucleotides outside the gene matches: 4. CDR3 nucleotides: TGTGCCAGCAGCTTCGAGCGGGAGGGCAACAATGAGCAGTTCTTC. Translated, it gives CASSFEREGNNEQFF.

This sequence joins TRBV28 and TRBJ1-5; the D gene is possibly TRBD1 (5 bases). The V gene lost 7 bases and the J gene lost 0 bases, with 19 bases spanning the gap. The CDR3 contains 17 residues. Germline values: CDR1 MDHEN, CDR2 SYDVKM. The CDR3 loop is CASTHSRGFGSNQPQHF. CDR3 sequence (DNA): TGTGCCAGCACTCACTCAAGGGGATTTGGTAGCAATCAGCCCCAGCATTTT. Combining the CDR3 with reference TRBV28 and TRBJ1-5 gives the whole variable domain DVKVTQSSRYLVKRTGEKVFLECVQDMDHENMFWYRQDPGLGLRLIYFSYDVKMKEKGDIPEGYSVSREKKERFSLILESASTNQTSMYLCASTHSRGFGSNQPQHFGDGTRLSIL.

The chain links TRBV12-5 to TRBJ1-6; D is perhaps TRBD1 (5 bases). V was cut by 0 bases and J by 4 bases, with 10 bases left in between. The germline CDR1 and CDR2 sequences are LGHNT and FRNRAP. The CDR3 consists of 16 residues. The CDR3, as DNA: TGTGCTAGTGGTTTGGTAAGGACACCATATAATTCACCCCTCCACTTT. It codes for CASGLVRTPYNSPLHF. The variable domain in full, completed from reference TRBV12-5 and TRBJ1-6, reads DARVTQTPRHKVTEMGQEVTMRCQPILGHNTVFWYRQTMMQGLELLAYFRNRAPLDDSGMPKDRFSAEMPDATLATLKIQPSEPRDSAVYFCASGLVRTPYNSPLHFGNGTRLTVT.

The V call is TRBV6-5, the J call TRBJ2-7, with a weak D call TRBD2 (5 bases). The V gene's germline CDR1 is MNHEY and CDR2 SVGAGI. This CDR3 is 11 amino acids long. The germline V and J ends were trimmed by 7 bases and 7 bases, with 11 bases remaining between them. The CDR3: CASNGIGEQYF. The CDR3 nucleotides read TGTGCCAGCAACGGGATAGGAGAGCAGTACTTC.

This chain joins TRBV28 and TRBJ2-7; possibly TRBD1 for D (5 bases). V dropped 6 bases and J dropped 0 bases, with 15 bases sitting between them. Germline V gene data show CDR1 as MDHEN and CDR2 as SYDVKM. This CDR3 spans 15 amino acids. CDR3 sequence: CASSPRVISSYEQYF. In DNA form, the CDR3 reads TGTGCCAGCAGCCCCAGGGTCATTAGCTCCTACGAGCAGTACTTC.

The count of this clone is one. This chain connects TRBV18 to TRBJ1-1; TRBD1 aligns across 7 bases. This CDR3 is 15 amino acids long. Per germline, CDR1 KGHSH and CDR2 LQKENI. The ends lost 4 bases at V and 1 base at J; junction bases unmatched: 6. The CDR3 loop is CASSRDSGGNTEAFF. The CDR3 bases are TGTGCCAGCTCACGGGACAGCGGGGGGAACACTGAAGCTTTCTTT.